Included here is one T cell receptor beta chain sequence, with context. Its antigen is currently unknown. The CDR3 end falls 3 residues outside the read, so it is completed with the germline J gene. This sample is drawn from a study of T cells in women clearing cervical HPV infection. About the study: Controls' single incident HPV16 infection cleared within 12 months without precancer. Points from the study as a whole: Combining TCR richness with V gene abundances gave roughly 0.84 AUC. CIN3+ cases had significantly higher TCR repertoire richness than controls, but evenness did not differ.

TCRdb's copy holds only in-frame clones and misses some; the assay was immunoSEQ multiplex PCR. The sample is made up of about 26,000 clones, and the top ten hold around 10% of it. The CDR3 length is 13 residues. The germline CDR1 and CDR2 sequences are SGHTA and FQGTGA. Trimming took off 3 bases at V and 3 bases at J, with 5 bases between the two ends. Dot-blot hybridization genotyped cervical HPV amplified with MY09/MY11 PCR. This chain connects TRBV7-3 to TRBJ2-2, with D possibly being TRBD1 (5 bases). This clonotype was sampled from a woman between 18 and 70 years old with a cervical HPV16 infection that either progressed to CIN3+ or cleared (not recorded which). Specimen: blood buffy coat. CDR3 bases read: TGTGCCAGCAGCTTCAGGGACACCGGGGAG. Translated: CASSFRDTGE. The entire CDR3 protein is CASSFRDTGELFF.